The rows below give T cell receptor beta chains drawn from one sample of a study of blood T cell repertoires in COVID-19. The assay was immunoSEQ multiplex PCR, and TCRdb's table has in-frame clones only and misses some. The sample includes 150,000 or so clones, roughly 80% seen only once; the top ten take approximately 5.2%. The specimen was peripheral blood. These receptors were collected from a woman between 70 and 85 years old with COVID-19, enrolled during active disease. Each CDR3 is given with its conserved first and last residue. The D gene is left open where the match is weak. Clone size, where shown, is once, few, many, or a class for clones that have expanded.

j_call,v_call,clone_size,d_call,cdr3_aa,cdr3_nt
TRBJ1-6,TRBV9,.,.,CASSAGLGRGGSPLHF,TGTGCCAGCAGCGCGGGACTTGGGAGAGGAGGGTCACCCCTCCACTTT
TRBJ2-1,TRBV7-7,.,.,CASSLAPGGRDEQFF,TGTGCCAGCAGCTTAGCGCCGGGGGGCCGGGATGAGCAGTTCTTC
TRBJ1-2,TRBV4-1,.,.,CASSQADYGYTF,TGCGCCAGCAGCCAGGCAGACTATGGCTACACCTTC
TRBJ2-5,TRBV27,.,TRBD1,CASSLRPPATGGQETQYF,TGTGCCAGCAGTTTACGACCCCCTGCAACAGGGGGCCAAGAGACCCAGTACTTC
TRBJ1-4,TRBV3-1/TRBV3-2,.,.,CASSQTLSGELFF,TGTGCCAGCAGCCAAACACTCTCCGGGGAACTGTTTTTT
TRBJ1-2,TRBV4-2,.,.,CASSQVTGEYGYTF,TGTGCCAGCAGCCAAGTGACGGGGGAATATGGCTACACCTTC
TRBJ1-4,TRBV3-1/TRBV3-2,few,.,CASSNSGGRNEKLFF,TGTGCCAGCAGCAACTCGGGAGGCCGAAATGAAAAACTGTTTTTT
TRBJ1-5,TRBV6-2/TRBV6-3,.,TRBD1,CASSYSAQGIGNQPQHF,TGTGCCAGCAGTTATTCCGCACAGGGGATAGGCAATCAGCCCCAGCATTTT
TRBJ1-4,TRBV15,.,.,CATSRDKGTNEKLFF,TGTGCCACCAGCAGAGATAAGGGGACTAATGAAAAACTGTTTTTT
TRBJ1-4,TRBV15,once,TRBD1,CATSGGGTNEKLFF,TGTGCCACCAGCGGAGGGGGCACTAATGAAAAACTGTTTTTT
TRBJ2-7,TRBV7-8,.,TRBD1,CASSLGRASGTGGYEQYF,TGTGCCAGCAGCTTAGGACGGGCTAGTGGGACAGGCGGGTACGAGCAGTACTTC
TRBJ1-4,TRBV7-2,.,.,CASSKDSSPFEKLFF,TGTGCCAGCAGCAAAGACAGTTCCCCCTTCGAAAAACTGTTTTTT
TRBJ1-2,TRBV6-6,.,.,CASTYRVDGYTF,TGTGCCAGCACCTACAGGGTGGATGGCTACACCTTC
TRBJ1-2,TRBV6-2/TRBV6-3,.,.,CASSPRQAYGYTF,TGTGCCAGCAGTCCACGACAGGCCTATGGCTACACCTTC
TRBJ1-6,TRBV15,few,TRBD1,CATSTSRGQDLHF,TGTGCCACCAGCACAAGCAGGGGGCAGGACCTCCACTTT
TRBJ2-1,TRBV11-2,.,.,CASSPLRGARDEQFF,TGTGCCAGCAGCCCCCTCCGGGGGGCCAGGGATGAGCAGTTCTTC
TRBJ2-4,TRBV5-4,.,TRBD1,CASSLPGQTPVQYF,TGTGCCAGCAGCTTGCCGGGACAGACGCCTGTTCAGTACTTC
TRBJ1-2,TRBV5-1,.,.,CASSSDYGYTF,TGCGCCAGCTCGAGTGACTATGGCTACACCTTC
TRBJ1-6,TRBV27,.,TRBD1,CASSPDRGLSPLHF,TGTGCCAGCAGTCCTGACAGGGGGCTTTCACCCCTCCACTTT
TRBJ2-5,TRBV7-9,.,.,CASSPRRYQETQYF,TGTGCCAGCAGCCCCCGCAGGTACCAAGAGACCCAGTACTTC
TRBJ2-2,TRBV7-6,.,TRBD1,CASSLTGGATGELFF,TGTGCCAGCAGCTTGACAGGGGGCGCTACCGGGGAGCTGTTTTTT
TRBJ2-2,TRBV5-1,.,.,CASSLGSANTGELFF,TGCGCCAGCAGCTTGGGCAGCGCGAACACCGGGGAGCTGTTTTTT
TRBJ1-6,TRBV27,few,.,CASSAGNRDWGNSPLHF,TGTGCCAGCAGTGCGGGCAACAGGGATTGGGGAAATTCACCCCTCCACTTT
TRBJ1-2,TRBV19,.,TRBD1,CASTTGTGFTYGYTF,TGTGCCAGCACAACCGGGACAGGGTTTACCTATGGCTACACCTTC
TRBJ2-5,TRBV5-1,.,.,CASSLGQQETQYF,TGCGCCAGCAGCTTGGGCCAGCAAGAGACCCAGTACTTC
TRBJ2-1,TRBV4-3,.,.,CASSQRGGAGAGLYNEQFF,TGCGCCAGCAGCCAAAGGGGGGGCGCGGGCGCGGGCCTATACAATGAGCAGTTCTTC
TRBJ2-7,TRBV3-1/TRBV3-2,.,.,CASSPITGNHEQYF,TGTGCCAGCAGTCCTATTACAGGGAACCACGAGCAGTACTTC
TRBJ2-6,TRBV2,.,TRBD1,CATNPGTGFVSGANVLTF,TGTGCCACCAACCCCGGGACAGGGTTTGTGAGTGGGGCCAACGTCCTGACTTTC
TRBJ2-7,TRBV4-2,.,TRBD2,CASSQDRGEGGEYEQYF,TGTGCCAGCAGCCAAGATCGGGGGGAGGGCGGAGAATACGAGCAGTACTTC
TRBJ2-7,TRBV7-2,.,TRBD2,CASSLASLTSGSEQYF,TGTGCCAGCAGCTTAGCATCCCTGACTAGCGGGTCCGAGCAGTACTTC
TRBJ2-7,TRBV6-6,.,TRBD2,CASSYTSGDYEQYF,TGTGCCAGCAGTTACACTAGCGGGGACTACGAGCAGTACTTC
TRBJ2-1,TRBV11-1,.,TRBD1,CASSLGTGVDEQFF,TGTGCCAGCAGCTTAGGGACAGGGGTGGATGAGCAGTTCTTC
TRBJ1-2,TRBV5-1,.,TRBD1,CASSLVGQGGYGYTF,TGCGCCAGCAGCTTGGTTGGACAGGGGGGCTATGGCTACACCTTC
TRBJ1-5,TRBV28,few,TRBD1,CASSSSQGSNQPQHF,TGTGCCAGCAGTTCCTCACAGGGGTCCAATCAGCCCCAGCATTTT
TRBJ2-5,TRBV19,.,TRBD2,CASSPGLAGGLGTQYF,TGTGCCAGTAGTCCGGGACTAGCGGGGGGGCTCGGGACCCAGTACTTC
TRBJ1-2,TRBV4-2,many,.,CASSQDGEIRVPRRGYTF,TGTGCCAGCAGCCAAGATGGCGAAATCAGGGTGCCCCGAAGGGGCTACACCTTC
TRBJ1-2,TRBV20-1,.,.,CSASPPGVGVDGYTF,TGCAGTGCTAGTCCCCCGGGAGTCGGGGTAGATGGCTACACCTTC
TRBJ2-1,TRBV5-6,.,TRBD2,CASSYISGGNEQFF,TGTGCCAGCAGCTATATTAGCGGGGGCAATGAGCAGTTCTTC
TRBJ1-5,TRBV6-5,.,.,CASSRQDSNQPQHF,TGTGCCAGCAGTAGACAGGATAGCAATCAGCCCCAGCATTTT
TRBJ1-1,TRBV5-1,few,.,CASSPLTSGSTEAFF,TGCGCCAGCAGCCCCTTGACATCCGGGAGCACTGAAGCTTTCTTT
TRBJ1-4,TRBV4-2,.,.,CASSQPRVAHEKLFF,TGTGCCAGCAGCCAACCTCGTGTGGCCCATGAAAAACTGTTTTTT
TRBJ1-2,TRBV7-2,.,TRBD1,CASSPQTGVIYGYTF,TGTGCCAGCAGCCCTCAGACAGGGGTGATCTATGGCTACACCTTC
TRBJ1-3,TRBV7-2,.,.,CASSLAPPSIARSGNTIYF,TGTGCCAGCAGCTTAGCACCGCCTTCGATAGCTCGCTCTGGAAACACCATATATTTT
TRBJ1-1,TRBV12-3/TRBV12-4,.,.,CASRLKGGTEAFF,TGTGCCAGCAGACTCAAGGGAGGCACTGAAGCTTTCTTT
TRBJ2-1,TRBV19,once,TRBD2,CATRGESYNEQFF,TGTGCCACCCGGGGGGAATCCTACAATGAGCAGTTCTTC
TRBJ1-1,TRBV19,.,TRBD1,CATHGRGLYTEAFF,TGTGCCACCCATGGCAGGGGGCTATACACTGAAGCTTTCTTT
TRBJ1-4,TRBV3-1/TRBV3-2,few,.,CASSQDQTDDNEKLFF,TGTGCCAGCAGCCAAGATCAGACAGACGATAATGAAAAACTGTTTTTT
TRBJ1-1,TRBV3-1/TRBV3-2,.,TRBD1,CASSHLTGTGSGAFF,TGTGCCAGCAGCCACCTCACCGGGACAGGGAGCGGAGCTTTCTTT
TRBJ1-6,TRBV5-1,.,TRBD1,CASSLGTGTNSPLHF,TGCGCCAGCAGCTTGGGGACAGGTACTAATTCACCCCTCCACTTT
TRBJ1-6,TRBV2,.,TRBD1,CARGQNYNSPLHF,TGTGCCAGGGGACAGAACTATAATTCACCCCTCCACTTT
TRBJ1-4,TRBV7-2,.,TRBD1,CASSSTGAFEKLFF,TGTGCCAGCAGCTCGACAGGGGCTTTTGAAAAACTGTTTTTT
TRBJ2-7,TRBV7-2,.,TRBD1,CASSPEQGSRQYF,TGTGCCAGCAGCCCCGAACAGGGGTCGAGGCAGTACTTC